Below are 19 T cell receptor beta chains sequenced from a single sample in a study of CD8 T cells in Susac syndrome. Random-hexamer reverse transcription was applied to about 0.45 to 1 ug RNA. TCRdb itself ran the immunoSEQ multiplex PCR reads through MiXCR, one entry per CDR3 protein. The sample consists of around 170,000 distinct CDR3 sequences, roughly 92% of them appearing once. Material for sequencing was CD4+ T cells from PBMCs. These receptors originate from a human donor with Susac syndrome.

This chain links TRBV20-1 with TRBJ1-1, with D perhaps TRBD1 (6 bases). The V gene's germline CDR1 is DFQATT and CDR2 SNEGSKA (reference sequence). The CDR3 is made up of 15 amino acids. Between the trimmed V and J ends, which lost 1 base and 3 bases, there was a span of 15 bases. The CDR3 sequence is CSARVGTQGYTEAFF. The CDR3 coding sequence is TGCAGTGCTAGAGTCGGGACACAAGGATACACTGAAGCTTTCTTT.

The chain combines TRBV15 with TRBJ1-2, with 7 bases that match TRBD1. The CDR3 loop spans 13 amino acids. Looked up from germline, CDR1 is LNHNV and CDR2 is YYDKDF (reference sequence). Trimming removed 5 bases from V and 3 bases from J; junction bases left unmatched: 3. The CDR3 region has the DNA TGTGCCACCAGCGCCCAGGGGGACTATGGCTACACCTTC. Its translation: CATSAQGDYGYTF.

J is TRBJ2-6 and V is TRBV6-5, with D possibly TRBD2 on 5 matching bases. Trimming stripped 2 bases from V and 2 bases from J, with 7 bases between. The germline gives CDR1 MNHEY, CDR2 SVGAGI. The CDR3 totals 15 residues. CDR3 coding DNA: TGTGCCAGCAGTTACGGGCGGGCTGGGGCCAACGTCCTGACTTTC. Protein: CASSYGRAGANVLTF.

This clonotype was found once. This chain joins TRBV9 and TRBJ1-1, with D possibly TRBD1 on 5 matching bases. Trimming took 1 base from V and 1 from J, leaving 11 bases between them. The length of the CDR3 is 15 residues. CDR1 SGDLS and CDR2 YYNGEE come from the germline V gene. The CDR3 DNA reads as TGTGCCAGCAGCGTAAGAGTGGGGGGGAACACTGAAGCTTTCTTT. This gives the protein CASSVRVGGNTEAFF.

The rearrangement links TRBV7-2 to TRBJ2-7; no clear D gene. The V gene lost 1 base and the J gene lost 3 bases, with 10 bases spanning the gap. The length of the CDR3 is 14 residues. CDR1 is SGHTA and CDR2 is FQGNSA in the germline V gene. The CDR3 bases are TGTGCCAGCAGCTTAGTGGTCAGGAACTACGAGCAGTACTTC. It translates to CASSLVVRNYEQYF.

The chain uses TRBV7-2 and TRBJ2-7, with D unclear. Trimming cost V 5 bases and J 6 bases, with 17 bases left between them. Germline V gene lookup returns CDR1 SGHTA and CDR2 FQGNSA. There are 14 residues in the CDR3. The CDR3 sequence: CASSPLIGVREQYF. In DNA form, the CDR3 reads TGTGCCAGCAGCCCCTTAATTGGCGTTCGCGAGCAGTACTTC.

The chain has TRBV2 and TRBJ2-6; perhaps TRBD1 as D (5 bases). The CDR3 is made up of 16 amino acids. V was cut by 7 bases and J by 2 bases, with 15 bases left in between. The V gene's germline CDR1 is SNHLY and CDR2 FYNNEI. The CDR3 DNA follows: TGTGCCAGCACCCCCCGGCCAGGGCCTGGGGCCAACGTCCTGACTTTC. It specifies CASTPRPGPGANVLTF.

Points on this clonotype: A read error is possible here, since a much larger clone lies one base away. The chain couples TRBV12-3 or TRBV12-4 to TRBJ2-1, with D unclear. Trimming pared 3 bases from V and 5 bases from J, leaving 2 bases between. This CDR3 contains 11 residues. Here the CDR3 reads CASSFDNEQFF. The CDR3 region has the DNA TGTGCCAGCAGTTTCGACAATGAGCAGTTCTTC.

CDR3 protein: CASSNRVSYNEQFF. CDR3 nucleotides: TGTGCCAGCAGCAACAGGGTCTCCTACAATGAGCAGTTCTTC. J is TRBJ2-1 and V is TRBV12-3 or TRBV12-4, with a tentative D call TRBD1 (6 bases). The CDR3 totals 14 residues. V was cut by 6 bases and J by 0 bases, with 9 bases left in between.

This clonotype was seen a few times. The CDR3 sequence: CASSPGTSGETQYF. The CDR3 DNA reads as TGTGCCAGCAGTCCAGGGACTAGCGGAGAGACCCAGTACTTC. The chain is built from TRBV12-3 or TRBV12-4 and TRBJ2-5; 11 bases line up with TRBD2. The CDR3 length is 14 residues. The V and J ends lost 5 bases and 4 bases, in that order; junction bases with no gene match: 3.

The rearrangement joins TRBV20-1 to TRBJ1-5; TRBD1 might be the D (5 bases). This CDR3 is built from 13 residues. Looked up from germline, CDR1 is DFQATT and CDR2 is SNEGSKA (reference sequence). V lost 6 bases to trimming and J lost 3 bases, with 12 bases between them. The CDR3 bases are TGCAGTGCATCCTCAGGGACCAATCAGCCCCAGCATTTT. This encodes CSASSGTNQPQHF.

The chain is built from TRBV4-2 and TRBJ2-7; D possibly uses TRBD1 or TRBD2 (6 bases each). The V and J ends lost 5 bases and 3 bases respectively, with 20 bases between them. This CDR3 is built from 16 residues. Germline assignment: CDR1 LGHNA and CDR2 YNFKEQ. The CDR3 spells CASSKLDGRGLYEQYF. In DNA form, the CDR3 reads TGTGCCAGCAGCAAATTGGACGGACGGGGGCTCTACGAGCAGTACTTC.

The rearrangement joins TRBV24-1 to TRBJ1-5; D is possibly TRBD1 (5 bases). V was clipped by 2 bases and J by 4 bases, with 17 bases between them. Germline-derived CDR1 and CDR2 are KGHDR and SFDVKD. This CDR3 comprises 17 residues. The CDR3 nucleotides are TGTGCCACCAGTGATTCGACCTCGGGGGGTGAAAATCAGCCCCAGCATTTT. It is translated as CATSDSTSGGENQPQHF.

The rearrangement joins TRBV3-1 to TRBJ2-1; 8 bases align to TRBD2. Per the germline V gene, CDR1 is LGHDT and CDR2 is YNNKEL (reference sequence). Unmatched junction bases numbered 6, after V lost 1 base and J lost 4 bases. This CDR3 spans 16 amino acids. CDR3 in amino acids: CASSQGNSGVYNEQFF. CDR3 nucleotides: TGTGCCAGCAGCCAAGGGAATAGCGGGGTGTACAATGAGCAGTTCTTC.

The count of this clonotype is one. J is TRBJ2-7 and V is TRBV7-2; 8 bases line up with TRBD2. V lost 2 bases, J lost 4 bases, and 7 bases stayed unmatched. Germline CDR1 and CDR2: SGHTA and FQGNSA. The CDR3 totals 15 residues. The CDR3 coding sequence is TGTGCCAGCAGCTTAAGTATGGCGGGGGGATACGAGCAGTACTTC. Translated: CASSLSMAGGYEQYF.

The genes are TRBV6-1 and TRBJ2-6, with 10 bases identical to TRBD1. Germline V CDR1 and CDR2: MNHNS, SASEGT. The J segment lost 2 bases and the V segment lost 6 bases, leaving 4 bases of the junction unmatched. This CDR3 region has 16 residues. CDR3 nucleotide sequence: TGTGCCAGCAGCCCAGGACAGGGGGCTGGGGCCAACGTCCTGACTTTC. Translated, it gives CASSPGQGAGANVLTF.

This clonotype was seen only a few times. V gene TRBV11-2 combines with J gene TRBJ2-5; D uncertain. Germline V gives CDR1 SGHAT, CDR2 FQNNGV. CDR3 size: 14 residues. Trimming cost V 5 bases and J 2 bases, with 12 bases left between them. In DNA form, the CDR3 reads TGTGCCAGCAGCCAAACACCCCCACAAGAGACCCAGTACTTC. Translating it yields CASSQTPPQETQYF.

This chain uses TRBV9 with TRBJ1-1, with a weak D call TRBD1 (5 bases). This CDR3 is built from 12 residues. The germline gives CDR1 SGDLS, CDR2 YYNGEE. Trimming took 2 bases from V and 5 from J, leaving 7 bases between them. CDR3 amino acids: CASSVGGTEAFF. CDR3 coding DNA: TGTGCCAGCAGCGTTGGGGGGACTGAAGCTTTCTTT.

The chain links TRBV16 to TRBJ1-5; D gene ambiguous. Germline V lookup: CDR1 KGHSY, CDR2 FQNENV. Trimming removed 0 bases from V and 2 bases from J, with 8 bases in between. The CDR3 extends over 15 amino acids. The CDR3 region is CASSQSKAGNQPQHF. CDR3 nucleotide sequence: TGTGCCAGCAGCCAATCGAAGGCAGGCAATCAGCCCCAGCATTTT.